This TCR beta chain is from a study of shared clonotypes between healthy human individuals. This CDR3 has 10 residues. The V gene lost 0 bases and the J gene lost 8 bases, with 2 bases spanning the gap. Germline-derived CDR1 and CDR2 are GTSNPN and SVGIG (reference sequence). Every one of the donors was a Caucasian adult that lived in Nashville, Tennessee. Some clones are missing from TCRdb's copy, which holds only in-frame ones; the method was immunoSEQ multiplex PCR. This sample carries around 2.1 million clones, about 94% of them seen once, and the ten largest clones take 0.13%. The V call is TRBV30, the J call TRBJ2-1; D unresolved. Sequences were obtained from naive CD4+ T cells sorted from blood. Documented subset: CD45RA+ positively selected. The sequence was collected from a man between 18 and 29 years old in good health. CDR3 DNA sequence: TGTGCCTGGAGTGTTCATGAGCAGTTCTTC. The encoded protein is CAWSVHEQFF. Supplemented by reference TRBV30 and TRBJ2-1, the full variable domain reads SQTIHQWPATLVQPVGSPLSLECTVEGTSNPNLYWYRQAAGRGLQLLFYSVGIGQISSEVPQNLSASRPQDRQFILSSKKLLLSDSGFYLCAWSVHEQFFGPGTRLTVL.